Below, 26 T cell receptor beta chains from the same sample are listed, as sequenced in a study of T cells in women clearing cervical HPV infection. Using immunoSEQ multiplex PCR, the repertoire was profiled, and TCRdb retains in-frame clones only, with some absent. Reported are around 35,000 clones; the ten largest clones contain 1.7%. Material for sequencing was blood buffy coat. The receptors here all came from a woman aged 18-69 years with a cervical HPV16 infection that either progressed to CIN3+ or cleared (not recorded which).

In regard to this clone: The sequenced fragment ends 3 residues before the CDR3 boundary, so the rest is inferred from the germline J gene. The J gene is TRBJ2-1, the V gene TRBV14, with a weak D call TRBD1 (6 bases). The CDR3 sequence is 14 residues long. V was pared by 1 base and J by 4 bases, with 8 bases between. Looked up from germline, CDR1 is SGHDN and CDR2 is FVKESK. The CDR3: CASSQAGDYNEQFF. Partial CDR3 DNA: TGTGCCAGCAGCCAAGCAGGGGATTACAATGAG.

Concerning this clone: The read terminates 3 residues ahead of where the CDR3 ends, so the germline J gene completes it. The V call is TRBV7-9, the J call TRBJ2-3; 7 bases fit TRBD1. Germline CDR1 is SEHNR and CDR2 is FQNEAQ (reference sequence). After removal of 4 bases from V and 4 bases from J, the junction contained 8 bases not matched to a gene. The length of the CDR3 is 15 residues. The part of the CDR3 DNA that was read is TGTGCCAGCAGCTCTTTTCAGGGGGAAGCAGATACG. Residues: CASSSFQGEADT. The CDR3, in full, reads CASSSFQGEADTQYF.

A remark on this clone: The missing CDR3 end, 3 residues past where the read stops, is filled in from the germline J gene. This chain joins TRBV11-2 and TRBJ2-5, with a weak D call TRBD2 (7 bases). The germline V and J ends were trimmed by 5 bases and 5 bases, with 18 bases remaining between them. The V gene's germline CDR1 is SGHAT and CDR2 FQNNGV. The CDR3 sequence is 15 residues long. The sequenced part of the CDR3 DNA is TGTGCCAGCAGCCTTACCCGGGGGGCGGGGGAGACC. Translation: CASSLTRGAGET. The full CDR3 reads CASSLTRGAGETQYF.

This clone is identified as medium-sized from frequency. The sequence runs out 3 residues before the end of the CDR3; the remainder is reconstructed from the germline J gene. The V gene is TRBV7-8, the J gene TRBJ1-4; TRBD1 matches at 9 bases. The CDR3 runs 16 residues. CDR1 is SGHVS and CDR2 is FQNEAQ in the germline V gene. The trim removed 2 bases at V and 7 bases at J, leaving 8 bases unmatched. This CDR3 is CASSLSAGQGSEKLFF. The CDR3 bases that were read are TGTGCCAGCAGCTTATCAGCGGGACAGGGAAGTGAAAAA.

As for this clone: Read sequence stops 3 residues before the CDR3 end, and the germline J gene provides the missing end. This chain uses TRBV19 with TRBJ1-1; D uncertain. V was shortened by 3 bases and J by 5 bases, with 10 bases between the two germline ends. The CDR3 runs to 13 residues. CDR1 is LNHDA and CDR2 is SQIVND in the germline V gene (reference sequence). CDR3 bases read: TGTGCCAGTAGTATTGGTGTCGGTACTGAA. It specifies CASSIGVGTE. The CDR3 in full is CASSIGVGTEAFF. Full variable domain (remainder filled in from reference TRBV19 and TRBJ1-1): DGGITQSPKYLFRKEGQNVTLSCEQNLNHDAMYWYRQDPGQGLRLIYYSQIVNDFQKGDIAEGYSVSREKKESFPLTVTSAQKNPTAFYLCASSIGVGTEAFFGQGTRLTVV.

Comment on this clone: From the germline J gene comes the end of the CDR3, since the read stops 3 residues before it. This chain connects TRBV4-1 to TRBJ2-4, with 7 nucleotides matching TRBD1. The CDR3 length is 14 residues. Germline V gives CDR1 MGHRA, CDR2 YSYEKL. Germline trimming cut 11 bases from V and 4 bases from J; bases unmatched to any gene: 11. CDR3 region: CAQPTGQEKNIQYF. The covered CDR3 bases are TGCGCCCAACCCACCGGACAGGAGAAAAACATT.

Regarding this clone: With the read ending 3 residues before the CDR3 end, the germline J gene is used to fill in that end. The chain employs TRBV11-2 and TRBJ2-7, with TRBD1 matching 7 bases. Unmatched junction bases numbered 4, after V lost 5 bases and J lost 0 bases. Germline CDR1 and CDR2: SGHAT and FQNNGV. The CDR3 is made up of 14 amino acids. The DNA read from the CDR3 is TGTGCCAGCAGCCTTGGGACAGCCTCCTACGAG. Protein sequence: CASSLGTASYE. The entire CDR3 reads CASSLGTASYEQYF.

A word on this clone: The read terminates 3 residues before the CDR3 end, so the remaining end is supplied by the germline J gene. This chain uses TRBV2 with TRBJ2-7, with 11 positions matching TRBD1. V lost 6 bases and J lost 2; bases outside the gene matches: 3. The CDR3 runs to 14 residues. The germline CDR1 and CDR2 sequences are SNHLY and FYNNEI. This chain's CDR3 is CASSLDRGPYEQYF. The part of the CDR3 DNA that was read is TGTGCCAGCAGCCTGGACAGGGGGCCCTACGAG.

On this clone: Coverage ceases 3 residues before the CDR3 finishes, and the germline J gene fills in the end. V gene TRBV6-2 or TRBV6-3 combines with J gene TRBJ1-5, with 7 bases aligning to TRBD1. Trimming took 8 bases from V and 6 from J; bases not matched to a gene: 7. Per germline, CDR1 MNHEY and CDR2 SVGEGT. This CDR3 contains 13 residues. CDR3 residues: CASEGARGQPQHF. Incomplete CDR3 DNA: TGTGCCAGCGAGGGGGCGCGGGGTCAGCCC.

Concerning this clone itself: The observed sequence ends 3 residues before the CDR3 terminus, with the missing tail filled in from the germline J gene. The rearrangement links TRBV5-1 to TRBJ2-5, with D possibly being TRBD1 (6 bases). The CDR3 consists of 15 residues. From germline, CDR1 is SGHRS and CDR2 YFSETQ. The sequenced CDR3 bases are TGCGCCAGCAGCTTGGACAGGGTGGCCACAGATACC. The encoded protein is CASSLDRVATDT. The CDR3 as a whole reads CASSLDRVATDTQYF.

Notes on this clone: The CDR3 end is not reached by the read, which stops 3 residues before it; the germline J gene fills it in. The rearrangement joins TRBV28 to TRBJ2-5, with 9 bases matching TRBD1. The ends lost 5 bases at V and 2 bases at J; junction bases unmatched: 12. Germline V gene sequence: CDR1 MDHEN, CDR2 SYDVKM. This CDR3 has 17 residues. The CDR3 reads CASSPDVVGQGQETQYF. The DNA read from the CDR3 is TGTGCCAGCAGTCCAGATGTTGTGGGACAGGGTCAAGAGACC.

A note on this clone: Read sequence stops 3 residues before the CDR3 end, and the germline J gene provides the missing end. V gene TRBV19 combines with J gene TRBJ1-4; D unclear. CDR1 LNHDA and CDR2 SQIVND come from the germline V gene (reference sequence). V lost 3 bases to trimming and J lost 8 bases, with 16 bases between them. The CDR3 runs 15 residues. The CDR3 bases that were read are TGTGCCAGTAGTATGGATTCCGCGGCGGCCGAAAAA. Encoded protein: CASSMDSAAAEK. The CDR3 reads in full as CASSMDSAAAEKLFF.

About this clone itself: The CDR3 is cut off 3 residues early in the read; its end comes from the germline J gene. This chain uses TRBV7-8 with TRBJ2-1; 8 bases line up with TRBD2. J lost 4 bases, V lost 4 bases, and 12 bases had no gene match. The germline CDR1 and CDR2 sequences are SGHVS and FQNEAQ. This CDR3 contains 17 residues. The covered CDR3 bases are TGTGCCAGCAGCTCCGAAGTAATAGCGGGGAGGTACAATGAG. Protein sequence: CASSSEVIAGRYNE. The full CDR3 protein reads CASSSEVIAGRYNEQFF.

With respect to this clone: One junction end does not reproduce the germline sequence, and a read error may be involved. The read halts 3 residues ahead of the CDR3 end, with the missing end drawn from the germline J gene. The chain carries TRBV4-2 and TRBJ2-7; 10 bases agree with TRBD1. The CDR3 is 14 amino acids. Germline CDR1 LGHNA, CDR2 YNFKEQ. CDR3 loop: CASSQDRGRYEQYF. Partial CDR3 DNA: TGCGCCAGCAGCCAAGACAGGGGGCGCTACGAG.

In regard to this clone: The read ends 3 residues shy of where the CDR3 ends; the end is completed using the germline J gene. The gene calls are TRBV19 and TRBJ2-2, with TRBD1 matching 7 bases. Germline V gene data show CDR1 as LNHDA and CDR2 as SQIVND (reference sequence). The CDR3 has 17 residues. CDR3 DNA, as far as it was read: TGTGCCAGTAGTAATCCCCCCGGGACAGTGTTCAATGAAAAG. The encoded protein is CASSNPPGTVFNEK. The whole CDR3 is CASSNPPGTVFNEKLFF.

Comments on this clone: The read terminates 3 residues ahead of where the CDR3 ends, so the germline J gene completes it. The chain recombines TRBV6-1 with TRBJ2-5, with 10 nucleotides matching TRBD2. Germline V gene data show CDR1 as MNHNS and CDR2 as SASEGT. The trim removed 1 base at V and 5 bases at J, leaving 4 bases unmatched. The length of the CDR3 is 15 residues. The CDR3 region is CASSEGSGGAETQYF. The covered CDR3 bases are TGTGCCAGCAGTGAAGGGAGCGGGGGGGCTGAGACC.

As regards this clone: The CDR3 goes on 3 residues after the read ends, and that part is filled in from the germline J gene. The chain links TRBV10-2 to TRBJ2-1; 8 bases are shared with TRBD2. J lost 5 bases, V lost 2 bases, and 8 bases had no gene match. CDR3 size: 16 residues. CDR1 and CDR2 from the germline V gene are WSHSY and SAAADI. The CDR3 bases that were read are TGCGCCAGCAGTGAGCCCCCGGGGGGGCCCAACAATGAG. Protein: CASSEPPGGPNNE. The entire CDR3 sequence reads CASSEPPGGPNNEQFF.

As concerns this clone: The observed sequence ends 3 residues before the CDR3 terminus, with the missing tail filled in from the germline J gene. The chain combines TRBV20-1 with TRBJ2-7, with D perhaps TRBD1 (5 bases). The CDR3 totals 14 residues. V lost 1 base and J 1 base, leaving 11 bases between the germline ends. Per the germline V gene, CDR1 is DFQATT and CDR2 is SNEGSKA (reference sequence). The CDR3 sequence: CSARGQGSSYEQYF. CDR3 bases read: TGCAGTGCTAGAGGGCAGGGCTCATCCTACGAG.

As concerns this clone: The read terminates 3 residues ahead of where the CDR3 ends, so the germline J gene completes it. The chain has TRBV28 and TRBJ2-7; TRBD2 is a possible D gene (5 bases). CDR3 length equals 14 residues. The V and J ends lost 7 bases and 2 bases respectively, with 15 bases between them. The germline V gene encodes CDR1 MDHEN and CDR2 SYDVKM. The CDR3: CASMPPGSPYEQYF. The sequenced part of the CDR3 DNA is TGTGCCAGCATGCCCCCGGGGTCACCCTACGAG.

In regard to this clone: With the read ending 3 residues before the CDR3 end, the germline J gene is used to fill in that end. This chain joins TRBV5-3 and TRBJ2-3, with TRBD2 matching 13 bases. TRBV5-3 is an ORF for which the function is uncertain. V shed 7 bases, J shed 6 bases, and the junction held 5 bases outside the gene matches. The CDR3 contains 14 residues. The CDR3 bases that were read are TGTGCCAGATTCGGACTAGCGGGGGAGGATACG. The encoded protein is CARFGLAGEDT. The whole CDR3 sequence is CARFGLAGEDTQYF.

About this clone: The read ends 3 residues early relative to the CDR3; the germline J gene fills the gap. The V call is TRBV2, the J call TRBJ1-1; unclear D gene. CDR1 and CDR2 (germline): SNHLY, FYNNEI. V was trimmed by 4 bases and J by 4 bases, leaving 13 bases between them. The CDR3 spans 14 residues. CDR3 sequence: CASSVNLPGTEAFF. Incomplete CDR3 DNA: TGTGCCAGCAGTGTTAATCTACCAGGCACTGAA.

The CDR3 DNA, read in part, is TGCGCCAGCAGCACCGGGACAGATAGAGATACG. This sequence encodes CASSTGTDRDT. The whole CDR3 sequence reads CASSTGTDRDTQYF. V and J are TRBV5-1 and TRBJ2-3, with 7 bases matching TRBD1. The read is 3 residues too short to cover the CDR3 end, so that end is filled in from the germline J gene. The CDR3 loop spans 14 amino acids. The germline CDR1 and CDR2 sequences are SGHRS and YFSETQ. Losses at the gene ends were 4 bases for V and 5 bases for J; bases not matched to a gene: 7.

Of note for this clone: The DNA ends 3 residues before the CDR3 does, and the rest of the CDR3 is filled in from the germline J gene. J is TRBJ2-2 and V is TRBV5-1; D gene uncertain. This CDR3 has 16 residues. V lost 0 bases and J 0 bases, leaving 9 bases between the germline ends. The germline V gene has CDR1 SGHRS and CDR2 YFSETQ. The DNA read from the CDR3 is TGCGCCAGCAGCTTGGCCGCAACAACGAACACCGGGGAG. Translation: CASSLAATTNTGE. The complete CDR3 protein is CASSLAATTNTGELFF.

The CDR3 is CASSTQGTEQFF. CDR3 bases read: TGTGCCAGCAGCACACAGGGTACTGAG. This chain uses TRBV5-4 with TRBJ2-1; weak D call: TRBD1 (6 bases). The missing CDR3 end, 3 residues past where the read stops, is filled in from the germline J gene. The germline V gene encodes CDR1 SGHNT and CDR2 YYREEE (reference sequence). The CDR3 is 12 residues long. V lost 4 bases to trimming and J lost 9 bases, with 11 bases between them.

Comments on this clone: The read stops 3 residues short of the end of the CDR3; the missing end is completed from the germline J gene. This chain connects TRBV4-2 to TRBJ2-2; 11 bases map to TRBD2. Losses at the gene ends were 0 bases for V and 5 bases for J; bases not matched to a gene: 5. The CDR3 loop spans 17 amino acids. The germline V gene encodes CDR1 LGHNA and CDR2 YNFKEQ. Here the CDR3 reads CASSQEGIAGGTGELFF. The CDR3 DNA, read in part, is TGTGCCAGCAGCCAAGAAGGGATAGCGGGGGGGACCGGGGAG.

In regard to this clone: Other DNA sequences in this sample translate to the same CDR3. CDR3 residues: CASSPPWSGRSSYNEQFF. The DNA read from the CDR3 is TGTGCCAGCTCACCTCCTTGGAGCGGGAGGAGCTCCTACAATGAG. V is TRBV18 and J is TRBJ2-1; 9 bases are a match to TRBD2. The read terminates 3 residues ahead of where the CDR3 ends, so the germline J gene completes it. The junction had 9 bases not matched to a gene; V was cut back by 3 bases and J by 0 bases. Germline CDR1 KGHSH, CDR2 LQKENI. This CDR3 is built from 18 residues.